This passage covers 29 T cell receptor beta chains from one sample sequenced in a study of cytomegalovirus exposure and HLA in healthy donors. The assay was immunoSEQ multiplex PCR, and TCRdb's table has in-frame clones only and misses some. Here the sample spans 100,000 to 150,000 clones, roughly 90% being singletons. The sample consisted of PBMCs. The receptors were gathered from a man aged 30 to 39 in good health and CMV-seronegative.

The chain uses TRBV7-9 and TRBJ2-1, with D tentatively TRBD1 (5 bases). The CDR3 consists of 12 residues. Trimming took 7 bases from V and 9 from J, leaving 13 bases between them. From germline, CDR1 is SEHNR and CDR2 FQNEAQ (reference sequence). The chain's CDR3 is CASINQRGEQFF. The CDR3 bases are TGTGCCAGCATCAATCAAAGGGGTGAGCAGTTCTTC.

The chain carries TRBV19 and TRBJ2-7, with 7 bases fitting TRBD1. The V and J ends lost 5 bases and 2 bases, in that order; junction bases with no gene match: 9. The CDR3 is made up of 15 amino acids. Germline values: CDR1 LNHDA, CDR2 SQIVND (reference sequence). CDR3 sequence (DNA): TGTGCCAGTAGTTTAAGGGGGCTTTCCCCCTACGAGCAGTACTTC. Translating it yields CASSLRGLSPYEQYF.

This clone occurred once. This chain connects TRBV5-5 to TRBJ1-3; 7 bases map to TRBD1. With 4 bases clipped from V and 0 bases from J, the junction kept 4 bases outside the gene matches. Germline V lookup: CDR1 SGHKS, CDR2 YYEKEE (reference sequence). CDR3 size: 15 residues. CDR3 protein: CASSLGQLSGNTIYF. CDR3 coding DNA: TGTGCCAGCAGCCTGGGACAGCTCTCTGGAAACACCATATATTTT. Based on the CDR3 plus reference TRBV5-5 and TRBJ1-3, the full variable domain is DAGVTQSPTHLIKTRGQQVTLRCSPISGHKSVSWYQQVLGQGPQFIFQYYEKEERGRGNFPDRFSARQFPNYSSELNVNALLLGDSALYLCASSLGQLSGNTIYFGEGSWLTVV.

J is TRBJ1-6 and V is TRBV7-2; tentative D call: TRBD1 (5 bases). Germline-derived CDR1 and CDR2 are SGHTA and FQGNSA. The CDR3 is 14 amino acids. The V end was cut by 8 bases, the J end by 7 bases, with 15 bases between. CDR3 sequence reads: CASHIREGNSPLHF. CDR3 DNA sequence: TGTGCCAGCCACATTCGGGAGGGGAATTCACCCCTCCACTTT.

The gene calls are TRBV30 and TRBJ1-5, with 7 positions matching TRBD1. Losses at the gene ends were 5 bases for V and 5 bases for J; bases not matched to a gene: 3. The CDR3 is made up of 12 amino acids. Germline V gene sequence: CDR1 GTSNPN, CDR2 SVGIG (reference sequence). The CDR3 nucleotides read TGTGCCTGGGCTGACAGGGATCAGCCCCAGCATTTT. Its translation is CAWADRDQPQHF.

This chain joins TRBV5-1 and TRBJ2-1; weak D call: TRBD2 (5 bases). The CDR3 sequence is 15 residues long. V was shortened by 2 bases and J by 2 bases, with 11 bases between the two germline ends. Germline loops: CDR1 SGHRS, CDR2 YFSETQ. CDR3 amino acids: CASSFRDSAYNEQFF. The CDR3 DNA is TGCGCCAGCAGCTTCCGGGATAGCGCCTACAATGAGCAGTTCTTC.

This clone occurred once. The chain has TRBV7-2 and TRBJ2-7; 9 positions match TRBD2. The germline V gene has CDR1 SGHTA and CDR2 FQGNSA. There are 16 residues in the CDR3. With V trimmed by 5 bases and J by 5 bases, 13 bases remained unmatched. Here the CDR3 reads CASSLPPSGIVDEQYF. The CDR3 region has the DNA TGTGCCAGCAGCCTACCCCCTAGCGGGATAGTGGACGAGCAGTACTTC.

The chain recombines TRBV4-2 with TRBJ2-7, with D possibly TRBD2 on 6 matching bases. The CDR3 loop spans 15 amino acids. Germline V gene lookup returns CDR1 LGHNA and CDR2 YNFKEQ. V was trimmed by 0 bases and J by 1 base, leaving 10 bases between them. The CDR3 loop is CASSQESGPSYEQYF. The CDR3 nucleotides are TGTGCCAGCAGCCAAGAGAGCGGGCCTTCCTACGAGCAGTACTTC.

The chain links TRBV9 to TRBJ2-7, with 9 bases lining up with TRBD2. CDR3 length equals 15 residues. From germline, CDR1 is SGDLS and CDR2 YYNGEE. V lost 0 bases, J lost 4 bases, and 5 bases stayed unmatched. The CDR3 DNA is TGTGCCAGCAGCGTAGTGGGGACTAGCCTATACGAGCAGTACTTC. Translated, it gives CASSVVGTSLYEQYF.

V is TRBV7-9 and J is TRBJ2-1; TRBD2 agrees at 7 bases. The trim removed 1 base at V and 3 bases at J, leaving 6 bases unmatched. Per germline, CDR1 SEHNR and CDR2 FQNEAQ (reference sequence). The CDR3 consists of 16 residues. CDR3 residues: CASSLVGLADYNEQFF. Here the CDR3 DNA reads TGTGCCAGCAGCTTAGTGGGGCTAGCGGACTACAATGAGCAGTTCTTC.

This clone is a singleton in its sample. This chain uses TRBV6-6 with TRBJ1-1; TRBD1 aligns across 9 bases. Germline V gene lookup returns CDR1 MNHNY and CDR2 SVGAGI (reference sequence). This CDR3 spans 13 amino acids. Unmatched junction bases numbered 6, after V lost 2 bases and J lost 11 bases. The CDR3 region has the DNA TGTGCCAGCAGTTACGACAGGGGGAGAGATGCTTTCTTT. It translates to CASSYDRGRDAFF.

The chain has TRBV2 and TRBJ2-7; D perhaps matches TRBD2 (6 bases). Germline CDR1 SNHLY, CDR2 FYNNEI. V gave up 5 bases and J gave up 0 bases, with 17 bases separating them. The length of the CDR3 is 16 residues. CDR3 amino acids: CASSIPRDGSSYEQYF. Written as DNA, the CDR3 is TGTGCCAGCAGTATACCCCGGGACGGGAGCTCCTACGAGCAGTACTTC.

This clone was detected a few times. The rearrangement joins TRBV9 to TRBJ1-6; D ambiguous. The CDR3 is 15 residues long. V lost 0 bases, J lost 4 bases, and 8 bases lay in between. Germline V gene sequence: CDR1 SGDLS, CDR2 YYNGEE. CDR3: CASSVAGEYNSPLHF. CDR3 nucleotides: TGTGCCAGCAGCGTAGCTGGAGAGTATAATTCACCCCTCCACTTT.

This clone came up once. One end of the junction varies from germline; a read error may be responsible. The rearrangement links TRBV30 to TRBJ2-4; possible D gene TRBD2, 6 bases. This CDR3 contains 12 residues. In germline, CDR1 is GTSNPN, CDR2 SVGIG (reference sequence). This CDR3 reads CAWSADGGLNTF. The CDR3 bases are TGTGCCTGGAGTGCGGACGGAGGGCTAAACACCTTC.

The J gene is TRBJ2-2, the V gene TRBV7-6, with TRBD1 identical over 9 bases. V dropped 2 bases and J dropped 5; count of bases not matched to a gene: 9. The CDR3 extends over 17 amino acids. CDR1 and CDR2 from the germline V gene are SGHVS and FNYEAQ. The CDR3 spells CASSLRPQGAGTGELFF. CDR3 nucleotides: TGTGCCAGCAGCTTAAGGCCACAGGGGGCGGGAACCGGGGAGCTGTTTTTT.

The chain couples TRBV9 to TRBJ2-7, with 10 bases matching TRBD2. This CDR3 has 15 residues. In germline, CDR1 is SGDLS, CDR2 YYNGEE. J gave up 3 bases and V 0 bases, and 3 bases lay outside the gene matches. The CDR3 nucleotides read TGTGCCAGCAGCGTAGGGACTAGCGGCTACTACGAGCAGTACTTC. This codes for CASSVGTSGYYEQYF.

The CDR3 loop is CASSTRTGNTEAFF. The CDR3 DNA sequence: TGTGCCAGCAGCACTCGGACGGGAAACACTGAAGCTTTCTTT. The chain combines TRBV5-5 with TRBJ1-1; D unclear. Germline V gene lookup returns CDR1 SGHKS and CDR2 YYEKEE (reference sequence). V shed 4 bases and J shed 2 bases, with 12 bases lying between them. The CDR3 covers 14 residues. The whole variable domain, remainder taken from reference TRBV5-5 and TRBJ1-1, is DAGVTQSPTHLIKTRGQQVTLRCSPISGHKSVSWYQQVLGQGPQFIFQYYEKEERGRGNFPDRFSARQFPNYSSELNVNALLLGDSALYLCASSTRTGNTEAFFGQGTRLTVV.

The chain has TRBV6-5 and TRBJ2-2; D unclear. The CDR3 contains 14 residues. V was pared by 5 bases and J by 8 bases, with 15 bases between. Germline V gene data show CDR1 as MNHEY and CDR2 as SVGAGI. Here the CDR3 DNA reads TGTGCCAGCAGTCGGGTCCTGAAGGTGGGGGAGCTGTTTTTT. This translates into CASSRVLKVGELFF.

The gene calls are TRBV6-1 and TRBJ1-1; D remains unclear. CDR3 length: 12 residues. Germline V CDR1 and CDR2: MNHNS, SASEGT. V was cut by 9 bases and J by 5 bases, with 13 bases left in between. In DNA, the CDR3 is TGTGCCAGTGGAGGTGAGGAGACTGAAGCTTTCTTT. Residues: CASGGEETEAFF.

This sequence joins TRBV7-9 and TRBJ2-7; D remains unclear. Germline V gene data show CDR1 as SEHNR and CDR2 as FQNEAQ (reference sequence). Trimming cost V 2 bases and J 0 bases, with 20 bases left between them. CDR3 size: 18 residues. The CDR3 DNA is TGTGCCAGCAGCTTACCACGACCTCCAACAGACCTCTCCTACGAGCAGTACTTC. This translates into CASSLPRPPTDLSYEQYF.

This chain joins TRBV9 and TRBJ2-1, with TRBD2 matching 14 bases. Trimming at V came to 3 bases and at J to 6 bases, leaving 8 bases not matched to a gene. The CDR3 is 17 residues long. Germline V gene data show CDR1 as SGDLS and CDR2 as YYNGEE. CDR3 residues: CASSETGLAGEGNEQFF. CDR3 in DNA: TGTGCCAGCAGCGAGACGGGACTAGCGGGAGAGGGCAATGAGCAGTTCTTC.

The chain uses TRBV19 and TRBJ1-1, with 8 positions matching TRBD1. The CDR3 totals 16 residues. With 0 bases clipped from V and 0 bases from J, the junction kept 3 bases outside the gene matches. CDR1 is LNHDA and CDR2 is SQIVND in the germline V gene (reference sequence). As DNA, the CDR3 is TGTGCCAGTAGTATAGATCGGGACAGGATGAACACTGAAGCTTTCTTT. It codes for CASSIDRDRMNTEAFF.

This clone showed up just a few times. J is TRBJ2-7 and V is TRBV10-1, with TRBD2 as a possible D gene (5 bases). The CDR3 is 12 amino acids. Trimming cost V 3 bases and J 5 bases, with 8 bases left between them. Germline values: CDR1 WNHNN, CDR2 SYGVQD (reference sequence). The CDR3 sequence is CASSDGINEQYF. In DNA form, the CDR3 reads TGCGCCAGCAGTGACGGGATCAACGAGCAGTACTTC.

The CDR3 DNA is TGTGCCAGCAGCTCTCGACTAGCGGGGTCGGCAGAGACCCAGTACTTC. Translated: CASSSRLAGSAETQYF. V usage is TRBV7-6 and J usage is TRBJ2-5; the match to TRBD2 covers 11 bases. The V gene's germline CDR1 is SGHVS and CDR2 FNYEAQ. This CDR3 spans 16 amino acids. With V trimmed by 4 bases and J by 4 bases, 8 bases remained unmatched. Based on the CDR3 plus reference TRBV7-6 and TRBJ2-5, the full variable domain is GAGVSQSPRYKVTKRGQDVALRCDPISGHVSLYWYRQALGQGPEFLTYFNYEAQQDKSGLPNDRFSAERPEGSISTLTIQRTEQRDSAMYRCASSSRLAGSAETQYFGPGTRLLVL.

The V and J genes are TRBV11-2 and TRBJ1-2; D is unclear. The CDR3 covers 13 residues. Germline values: CDR1 SGHAT, CDR2 FQNNGV. The V end was cut by 5 bases, the J end by 4 bases, with 11 bases between. For the CDR3, the DNA is TGTGCCAGCAGCGTCCGGTTGAGCTATGGCTACACCTTC. Its translation: CASSVRLSYGYTF.

This clone was seen only once. This CDR3 reads CASSEAQGKSSPLHF. The CDR3 bases are TGTGCCAGCAGTGAGGCACAGGGAAAGAGTTCACCCCTCCACTTT. The rearrangement uses TRBV9 and TRBJ1-6, with D perhaps matching TRBD1 (6 bases). The V end lost 5 bases, the J end lost 9 bases, and 18 bases lay between the germline ends. This CDR3 comprises 15 residues. Germline loops: CDR1 SGDLS, CDR2 YYNGEE.

The V and J genes are TRBV2 and TRBJ2-1; 8 positions agree with TRBD1. The germline gives CDR1 SNHLY, CDR2 FYNNEI. Trimming at V came to 3 bases and at J to 9 bases, leaving 10 bases not matched to a gene. This CDR3 contains 15 residues. The CDR3 DNA reads TGTGCCAGCAGTGATCGACAGGGGTTCTTCAGTGAGCAGTTCTTC. Its protein product is CASSDRQGFFSEQFF. Drawing the rest from reference TRBV2 and TRBJ2-1, the complete variable domain is EPEVTQTPSHQVTQMGQEVILRCVPISNHLYFYWYRQILGQKVEFLVSFYNNEISEKSEIFDDQFSVERPDGSNFTLKIRSTKLEDSAMYFCASSDRQGFFSEQFFGPGTRLTVL.

The gene calls are TRBV5-1 and TRBJ2-1; 10 bases match TRBD1. The CDR3 extends over 15 amino acids. Unmatched junction bases numbered 14, after V lost 4 bases and J lost 13 bases. The germline CDR1 and CDR2 sequences are SGHRS and YFSETQ. The CDR3 reads CASSPVPGQGMYQFF. The DNA of the CDR3 is TGCGCCAGCAGCCCTGTCCCGGGACAGGGGATGTATCAGTTCTTC.

This clone was picked up one time. The chain combines TRBV27 with TRBJ1-4; 8 bases are shared with TRBD1. The germline CDR1 and CDR2 sequences are MNHEY and SMNVEV (reference sequence). Losses at the gene ends were 4 bases for V and 0 bases for J; bases not matched to a gene: 1. The length of the CDR3 is 15 residues. CDR3 residues: CASSSQGATNEKLFF. CDR3 nucleotides: TGTGCCAGCAGTTCACAGGGGGCAACTAATGAAAAACTGTTTTTT.